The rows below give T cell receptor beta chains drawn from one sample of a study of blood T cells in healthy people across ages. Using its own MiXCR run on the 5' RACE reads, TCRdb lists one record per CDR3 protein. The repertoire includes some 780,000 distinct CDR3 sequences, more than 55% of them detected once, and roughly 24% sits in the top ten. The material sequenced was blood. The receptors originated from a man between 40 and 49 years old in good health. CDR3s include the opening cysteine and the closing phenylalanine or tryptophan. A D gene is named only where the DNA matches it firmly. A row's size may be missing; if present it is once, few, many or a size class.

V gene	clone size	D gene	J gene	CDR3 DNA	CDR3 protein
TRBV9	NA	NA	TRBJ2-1	TGTGCCAGCAGCGAACCCCTAGGGGGGCCGACTAATGAGCAGTTCTTC	CASSEPLGGPTNEQFF
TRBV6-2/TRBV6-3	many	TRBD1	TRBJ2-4	TGTGCCAGCAGTTACTCGACAGGACAGGGGCAGTACTTC	CASSYSTGQGQYF
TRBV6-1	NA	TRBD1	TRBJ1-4	TGTGCCAGCAGTCCATCGACAGGGGGCGGCCTTCGGAATGAAAAACTGTTTTTT	CASSPSTGGGLRNEKLFF
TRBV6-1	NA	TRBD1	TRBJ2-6	TGTGCCAGCAGGGCCCTCACAGGGGCAGGGGCCAACGTCCTGACTTTC	CASRALTGAGANVLTF
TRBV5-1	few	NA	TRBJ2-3	TGCGCCAGCAGGGAGGCCGCAAACACAGATACGCAGTATTTT	CASREAANTDTQYF
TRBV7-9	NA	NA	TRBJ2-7	TGTGCCAGCAGCTTAGAGGCGGCAGGTCCACCCTACGAGCAGTACTTC	CASSLEAAGPPYEQYF
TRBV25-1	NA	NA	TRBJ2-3	TGTGCCAGCACTTCGACAGGGACTAGCACAGATACGCAGTATTTT	CASTSTGTSTDTQYF
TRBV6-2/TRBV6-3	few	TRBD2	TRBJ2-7	TGTGCCAGCACCACCGGGACTAGCGGGAGTATAACCCACGAGCAGTACTTC	CASTTGTSGSITHEQYF
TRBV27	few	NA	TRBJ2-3	TGTGCCAGCAGTTTTCTACGGGCCAGCACAGATACGCAGTATTTT	CASSFLRASTDTQYF
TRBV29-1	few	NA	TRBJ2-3	TGCAGCGCACGATGGGGTGGCCCAGATACGCAGTATTTT	CSARWGGPDTQYF
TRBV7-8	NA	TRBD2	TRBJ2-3	TGTGCCAGCAGCCCACCTCCTAGCGGGATAGGCGATACGCAGTATTTT	CASSPPPSGIGDTQYF
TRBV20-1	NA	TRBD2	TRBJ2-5	TGCAGTGCTAGAGATTGGACTAGCGGACAGCAAGAGACCCAGTACTTC	CSARDWTSGQQETQYF
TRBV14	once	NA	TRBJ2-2	TGTGCCAGCAGCCAAGATCTACTACAAGGGGAGCTGTTTTTT	CASSQDLLQGELFF
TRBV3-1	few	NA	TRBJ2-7	TGTGCCAGCAGCCAAGATCTGGGTGGGATATACGAGCAGTACTTC	CASSQDLGGIYEQYF